What follows are 21 T cell receptor beta chains derived from one specimen sequenced in a study of technical replicates of blood from a handful of donors. Assay used: immunoSEQ multiplex PCR; TCRdb lists only in-frame clones, some missing. The data show 75,000 to 100,000 clones, 75% to 95% seen once. Input material: T cells isolated from PBMCs. The source is a human donor in good health.

The chain links TRBV7-3 to TRBJ2-5; tentative D call: TRBD1 (5 bases). CDR3 length equals 14 residues. V was cut by 2 bases and J by 5 bases, with 12 bases left in between. Germline assignment: CDR1 SGHTA and CDR2 FQGTGA. The CDR3 spells CASSLAREGETQYF. CDR3 nucleotide sequence: TGTGCCAGCAGCTTAGCCAGGGAAGGGGAGACCCAGTACTTC.

The chain has TRBV4-1 and TRBJ1-2; 7 nucleotides match TRBD1. The CDR3 is 17 amino acids. Trimming took 4 bases from V and 8 from J; bases not matched to a gene: 19. Germline V gives CDR1 MGHRA, CDR2 YSYEKL. CDR3 in amino acids: CASSRGGQGGLLGGYTF. The CDR3 bases are TGCGCCAGCAGCCGAGGCGGGCAGGGGGGACTTTTAGGAGGCTACACCTTC.

CDR3 bases: TGTGCCAGCAGCTCCCCAACCCCTTACAGCTACGAGCAGTACTTC. This translates into CASSSPTPYSYEQYF. The chain links TRBV11-3 to TRBJ2-7; D uncertain. Between the trimmed V and J ends, which lost 4 bases and 3 bases, there was a span of 16 bases. The CDR3 contains 15 residues. Germline values: CDR1 SGHNT, CDR2 YENEEA.

The chain's CDR3 is CATSGAGGVQETQYF. The DNA for the CDR3 is TGTGCCACTTCTGGGGCGGGAGGGGTACAAGAGACCCAGTACTTC. The chain couples TRBV5-6 to TRBJ2-5; 9 positions agree with TRBD2. CDR3 length equals 15 residues. Trimming at V came to 9 bases and at J to 2 bases, leaving 11 bases not matched to a gene. Germline V lookup: CDR1 SGHDT, CDR2 YYEEEE.

This clone was recorded a few times. The CDR3 sequence is CATGTGNQPQHF. CDR3 coding DNA: TGTGCCACCGGGACAGGGAATCAGCCCCAGCATTTT. This chain joins TRBV7-9 and TRBJ1-5; TRBD1 matches at 9 bases. The CDR3 covers 12 residues. With 10 bases clipped from V and 4 bases from J, the junction kept 2 bases outside the gene matches. Germline V gene sequence: CDR1 SEHNR, CDR2 FQNEAQ (reference sequence).

The rearrangement uses TRBV11-2 and TRBJ2-3; 8 positions agree with TRBD1. The junction had 8 bases not matched to a gene; V was cut back by 6 bases and J by 3 bases. CDR1 is SGHAT, CDR2 FQNNGV, per germline. The CDR3 covers 15 residues. This chain's CDR3 is CASRALGQGTDTQYF. The DNA for the CDR3 is TGTGCCAGCAGAGCCCTTGGACAGGGAACAGATACGCAGTATTTT.

This chain joins TRBV23-1 and TRBJ2-2; no definite D call. TRBV23-1 is an open reading frame, and its role is uncertain. Trimming stripped 7 bases from V and 1 base from J, with 13 bases between. The CDR3 totals 15 residues. CDR3 sequence reads: CASIHPHWNTGELFF. The CDR3 nucleotides read TGCGCCAGCATCCACCCACATTGGAACACCGGGGAGCTGTTTTTT.

This chain joins TRBV9 and TRBJ2-3, with 7 bases lining up with TRBD2. Trimming removed 0 bases from V and 1 base from J; junction bases left unmatched: 5. Per the germline V gene, CDR1 is SGDLS and CDR2 is YYNGEE. The CDR3 spans 16 residues. In nucleotides, the CDR3 is TGTGCCAGCAGCGTAGGGGGAGGGTTGGGCACAGATACGCAGTATTTT. Amino acids: CASSVGGGLGTDTQYF.

The chain combines TRBV10-2 with TRBJ2-7, with 11 positions matching TRBD2. The CDR3 contains 15 residues. With V trimmed by 6 bases and J by 0 bases, 4 bases remained unmatched. The V gene's germline CDR1 is WSHSY and CDR2 SAAADI. The CDR3 sequence: CASSAGLAGSYEQYF. CDR3 in DNA: TGCGCCAGCAGCGCCGGACTAGCGGGCTCCTACGAGCAGTACTTC.

This clone was observed a few times. The gene calls are TRBV7-8 and TRBJ2-1, with TRBD1 matching 9 bases. Germline values: CDR1 SGHVS, CDR2 FQNEAQ. This CDR3 contains 14 residues. Losses at the gene ends were 2 bases for V and 8 bases for J; bases not matched to a gene: 4. This chain's CDR3 is CASSLTGGADEQFF. DNA for the CDR3: TGTGCCAGCAGCTTAACAGGGGGCGCAGATGAGCAGTTCTTC. The whole variable domain, filled in from reference TRBV7-8 and TRBJ2-1, reads GAGVSQSPRYKVAKRGQDVALRCDPISGHVSLFWYQQALGQGPEFLTYFQNEAQLDKSGLPSDRFFAERPEGSVSTLKIQRTQQEDSAVYLCASSLTGGADEQFFGPGTRLTVL.

V usage is TRBV23-1 and J usage is TRBJ2-1; maybe TRBD2 (6 bases). TRBV23-1 is an open reading frame, and its role is uncertain. The ends were cut back, 6 bases at V and 0 bases at J, with 21 bases in the middle. CDR3 length equals 18 residues. The CDR3 spells CASRRGSIAVSSYNEQFF. The CDR3 DNA follows: TGCGCCAGCAGGCGGGGTTCAATAGCGGTTAGCTCCTACAATGAGCAGTTCTTC.

V gene TRBV5-1 combines with J gene TRBJ1-1; D is unresolved. The V end lost 1 base, the J end lost 3 bases, and 10 bases lay between the germline ends. Germline V gene data show CDR1 as SGHRS and CDR2 as YFSETQ. The CDR3 covers 14 residues. This CDR3 reads CASSLFVQDTEAFF. Written as DNA, the CDR3 is TGCGCCAGCAGCTTGTTTGTACAAGACACTGAAGCTTTCTTT.

The J gene is TRBJ1-5, the V gene TRBV28; TRBD1 might be the D (5 bases). The germline CDR1 and CDR2 sequences are MDHEN and SYDVKM. Deletions cut 2 bases from V and 5 bases from J, with 10 bases between. CDR3 length equals 14 residues. The CDR3 sequence is CASSLRGAYQPQHF. CDR3 sequence (DNA): TGTGCCAGCAGTTTACGTGGGGCTTATCAGCCCCAGCATTTT. The whole variable domain, remainder taken from reference TRBV28 and TRBJ1-5, is DVKVTQSSRYLVKRTGEKVFLECVQDMDHENMFWYRQDPGLGLRLIYFSYDVKMKEKGDIPEGYSVSREKKERFSLILESASTNQTSMYLCASSLRGAYQPQHFGDGTRLSIL.

The V call is TRBV20-1, the J call TRBJ2-7, with 7 nucleotides matching TRBD1. The CDR3 is 11 amino acids. Looked up from germline, CDR1 is DFQATT and CDR2 is SNEGSKA (reference sequence). The CDR3 DNA follows: TGCAGACCGGGACAGAACTACGAGCAGTACTTC. Its protein product is CRPGQNYEQYF.

This chain links TRBV6-1 with TRBJ1-2; 8 positions agree with TRBD1. The CDR3 has 15 amino acids. Germline CDR1 reads MNHNS; CDR2 reads SASEGT. V lost 5 bases and J lost 2; bases outside the gene matches: 7. The DNA of the CDR3 is TGTGCCAGCAGTTTCGGACAGGGTGGGAACTATGGCTACACCTTC. As protein: CASSFGQGGNYGYTF.

This chain joins TRBV27 and TRBJ1-2, with D perhaps TRBD1 (5 bases). This CDR3 comprises 15 residues. Germline CDR1 MNHEY, CDR2 SMNVEV (reference sequence). The V end was cut by 3 bases, the J end by 8 bases, with 19 bases between. CDR3 amino acids: CASSFDHQGGEGYTF. The CDR3 nucleotides are TGTGCCAGCAGTTTCGATCACCAGGGAGGAGAGGGCTACACCTTC.

The J gene is TRBJ1-5, the V gene TRBV6-1, with TRBD1 matching over 8 bases. The CDR3 spans 16 residues. The germline gives CDR1 MNHNS, CDR2 SASEGT. The trim removed 3 bases at V and 5 bases at J, leaving 9 bases unmatched. CDR3 loop: CASSEWTGRKDQPQHF. The CDR3 DNA is TGTGCCAGCAGTGAGTGGACAGGGAGGAAAGATCAGCCCCAGCATTTT.

The V gene is TRBV19, the J gene TRBJ2-7, with D tentatively TRBD2 (6 bases). Per germline, CDR1 LNHDA and CDR2 SQIVND (reference sequence). The CDR3 length is 16 residues. V was pared by 4 bases and J by 5 bases, with 21 bases between. CDR3 amino acids: CASSTRNPTRFHEQYF. CDR3 sequence (DNA): TGTGCCAGTAGTACTCGAAACCCGACTAGATTCCACGAGCAGTACTTC.

The rearrangement joins TRBV7-9 to TRBJ1-2; perhaps TRBD1 as D (6 bases). The CDR3 loop spans 14 amino acids. Germline V lookup: CDR1 SEHNR, CDR2 FQNEAQ (reference sequence). V was trimmed by 1 base and J by 8 bases, leaving 14 bases between them. For the CDR3, the DNA is TGTGCCAGCAGCTTAGTCACAGGGAGGGACGGCTACACCTTC. Translating it yields CASSLVTGRDGYTF. Combining the CDR3 with reference TRBV7-9 and TRBJ1-2 gives the whole variable domain DTGVSQNPRHKITKRGQNVTFRCDPISEHNRLYWYRQTLGQGPEFLTYFQNEAQLEKSRLLSDRFSAERPKGSFSTLEIQRTEQGDSAMYLCASSLVTGRDGYTFGSGTRLTVV.

V is TRBV5-6 and J is TRBJ1-2, with TRBD1 as a possible D gene (5 bases). Looked up from germline, CDR1 is SGHDT and CDR2 is YYEEEE. With 1 base removed from V and 10 bases from J, the gap between germline ends came to 11 bases. This CDR3 is built from 12 residues. This CDR3 reads CASSLRQGYYTF. The DNA of the CDR3 is TGTGCCAGCAGCTTGAGGCAGGGCTACTACACCTTC.

The rearrangement links TRBV27 to TRBJ2-5; TRBD2 is a possible D gene (5 bases). There are 14 residues in the CDR3. Deletions cut 0 bases from V and 4 bases from J, with 9 bases between. In germline, CDR1 is MNHEY, CDR2 SMNVEV (reference sequence). This chain's CDR3 is CASSLSNGRETQYF. CDR3 bases: TGTGCCAGCAGTTTATCGAATGGGAGAGAGACCCAGTACTTC.